This T cell receptor beta chain derives from a study of blood T cell repertoires in COVID-19. Study at large: Sites in the United States, Italy and Spain provided acute and convalescent COVID-19 samples. Sources were T cells, B-cell-depleted T cells, or PBMCs; the material itself was cDNA or gDNA.

In the authors' methods: Amplified reference gene primers provided the basis for estimating nucleated cell counts. The table came from immunoSEQ multiplex PCR; TCRdb's copy has only in-frame clones and leaves some out. The V and J calls and clone size come from that table; D and trimming were worked out from the DNA. The data contain 60,000 or so clones, approximately 91% of them singletons. V lost 4 bases and J lost 3, with 6 bases in between. The CDR3 consists of 13 residues. Germline CDR1 and CDR2: WNHNN and SYGVQD (reference sequence). The rearrangement joins TRBV10-1 to TRBJ2-2; D remains ambiguous. This sequence originates from a human donor in a cohort sampled during active COVID-19. The sequencing input was peripheral blood. CDR3 in DNA: TGCGCCAGCAGTGTAGAGTACACCGGGGAGCTGTTTTTT. This sequence encodes CASSVEYTGELFF.